The clone carrying this T cell receptor beta chain was detected many times. V was shortened by 4 bases and J by 0 bases, with 9 bases between the two germline ends. The length of the CDR3 is 14 residues. Germline V gene data show CDR1 as SEHNR and CDR2 as FQNEAQ (reference sequence). The data were taken from a study of molecular identifiers for immune sequencing clone quantification. TCRdb ran MiXCR on the PCR reads and lists one entry per CDR3 protein. The sample records fewer than 350,000 distinct CDR3 sequences, over 20% being singletons. This clonotype was obtained from a human donor in good health. Some libraries in this study had Jurkat cell RNA spiked in. The rearrangement joins TRBV7-9 to TRBJ1-1, with no clear D. Sample: naive CD8+ T cells from blood, with Jurkat cell RNA spiked in. The subset here: FACS-sorted CD8+CD4-CCR7+CD45RA+ naive T cells. The DNA for the CDR3 is TGTGCCAGCAGCTATGCAGACATGAACACTGAAGCTTTCTTT. This translates into CASSYADMNTEAFF.